These 26 T cell receptor beta chains were sequenced from one sample in a study of Graves' ophthalmopathy and Graves' hyperthyroidism listed by TCRdb under 2018. The instrument given in TCRdb is Illumina HiSeq 2000. For repertoire sequencing, the TCR beta CDR3 regions were amplified from RNA transcripts. The first round was an RT-PCR using HTBI primers with the Qiagen OneStep RT-PCR kit, and this first round was followed by a second-round multiplex PCR, then size selection and purification. The raw public data were reprocessed by TCRdb itself: fastp quality trimming at Q25, MiXCR clonotype calling, in-frame beta chains only. Identical CDR3 proteins give one entry, which carries the most common genes and DNA. This sample has hundreds of thousands of distinct CDR3 sequences in its table, and 45% to 55% of those were observed once. Roughly 45% of the sample rests with the top ten. Sample: peripheral blood. These receptors were obtained from an adult man with Graves' ophthalmopathy.

This clonotype was seen a handful of times. The V gene is TRBV2, the J gene TRBJ2-6; 8 positions match TRBD2. The CDR3 loop spans 16 amino acids. Trimming removed 6 bases from V and 4 bases from J; junction bases left unmatched: 8. Germline CDR1 is SNHLY and CDR2 is FYNNEI. The CDR3 sequence: CASRPLGGAGANVLTF. The CDR3 DNA sequence: TGTGCCAGCAGACCCCTCGGGGGGGCCGGGGCCAACGTCCTGACTTTC.

The chain has TRBV4-1 and TRBJ2-7; 7 bases line up with TRBD1. V lost 4 bases and J lost 1; bases outside the gene matches: 7. The CDR3 extends over 15 amino acids. In germline, CDR1 is MGHRA, CDR2 YSYEKL. The CDR3: CASSRSDRRSYEQYF. Here the CDR3 DNA reads TGCGCCAGCAGCCGTTCGGACAGGAGGTCCTACGAGCAGTACTTC.

The CDR3 coding sequence is TGCAGTGCTAAGGAGGGGACCACCGGGGAGCTGTTTTTT. Residues: CSAKEGTTGELFF. This chain connects TRBV20-1 to TRBJ2-2; weak D call: TRBD2 (6 bases). The CDR3 spans 13 residues. CDR1 and CDR2 (germline): DFQATT, SNEGSKA (reference sequence). Trimming left V 4 bases short and J 4 bases short, with 10 bases between.

J is TRBJ1-6 and V is TRBV9; D possibly corresponds to TRBD1 (5 bases). This CDR3 has 13 amino acids. CDR1 is SGDLS and CDR2 is YYNGEE in the germline V gene. The ends were cut back, 2 bases at V and 7 bases at J, with 7 bases in the middle. The CDR3: CASSVGPNSPLHF. CDR3 in DNA: TGTGCCAGCAGCGTGGGGCCGAATTCACCCCTCCACTTT.

The J gene is TRBJ2-7, the V gene TRBV12-3 or TRBV12-4, with TRBD1 matching over 7 bases. TRBJ2-1 matches the DNA end more closely, so the J call is doubtful. CDR3 length equals 12 residues. The CDR3 spells CASSSYRGQQFF. Written as DNA, the CDR3 is TGTGCCAGCAGCTCCTACAGGGGACAGCAGTTCTTC.

The gene calls are TRBV12-3 or TRBV12-4 and TRBJ2-5; 11 bases line up with TRBD2. V was clipped by 6 bases and J by 5 bases; unmatched bases: 14. The CDR3 spans 17 residues. The DNA for the CDR3 is TGTGCCAGCAGCCGGAGCCGACTAGCGGGACCAGGGGAGACCCAGTACTTC. Protein: CASSRSRLAGPGETQYF.

The J gene is TRBJ2-5, the V gene TRBV7-3; D is tentatively TRBD1 or TRBD2 (6 bases each). The CDR3 contains 13 residues. Trimming pared 8 bases from V and 5 bases from J, leaving 15 bases between. Per the germline V gene, CDR1 is SGHTA and CDR2 is FQGTGA. CDR3 residues: CASARGLGETQYF. CDR3 sequence (DNA): TGTGCCAGCGCACGGGGGCTCGGGGAGACCCAGTACTTC.

V is TRBV19 and J is TRBJ1-3, with D uncertain. The CDR3 has 15 amino acids. CDR1 is LNHDA and CDR2 is SQIVND in the germline V gene (reference sequence). The V and J ends lost 3 bases and 0 bases respectively, with 9 bases between them. CDR3 coding DNA: TGTGCCAGTAGTATTATAACTTACTCTGGAAACACCATATATTTT. Translated, it gives CASSIITYSGNTIYF. The full variable domain, rest sourced from reference TRBV19 and TRBJ1-3, is DGGITQSPKYLFRKEGQNVTLSCEQNLNHDAMYWYRQDPGQGLRLIYYSQIVNDFQKGDIAEGYSVSREKKESFPLTVTSAQKNPTAFYLCASSIITYSGNTIYFGEGSWLTVV.

The V gene is TRBV7-2, the J gene TRBJ2-5; weak D call: TRBD1 (5 bases). Germline CDR1 and CDR2: SGHTA and FQGNSA. V was pared by 3 bases and J by 0 bases, with 11 bases between. This CDR3 region has 15 residues. The CDR3 region has the DNA TGTGCCAGCAGCTTTTTACAGGAGAACCAAGAGACCCAGTACTTC. It codes for CASSFLQENQETQYF.

The CDR3 coding sequence is TGTGCCAGCAGCTTACCTCGGACAGGTGAGGTGCTCAACGAGCAGTACTTC. It specifies CASSLPRTGEVLNEQYF. The chain carries TRBV7-8 and TRBJ2-7; the match to TRBD1 covers 7 bases. The germline V gene encodes CDR1 SGHVS and CDR2 FQNEAQ. V trimming: 2 bases; J trimming: 5 bases; junction bases outside the gene matches: 15. CDR3 size: 17 residues.

In this sample, this clonotype turned up a few times. This chain joins TRBV19 and TRBJ1-6, with 9 bases that match TRBD1. The V gene end was trimmed by 6 bases and the J gene end by 10 bases; junction bases not matched to a gene: 4. The CDR3 is 13 residues long. The germline V gene encodes CDR1 LNHDA and CDR2 SQIVND (reference sequence). CDR3 coding DNA: TGTGCCAGTAGCGGACAGGGGAACTCACCCCTCCACTTT. Translating gives CASSGQGNSPLHF.

V is TRBV6-5 and J is TRBJ1-4; 7 positions match TRBD1. After removal of 6 bases from V and 4 bases from J, the junction contained 8 bases not matched to a gene. This CDR3 contains 15 residues. CDR1 is MNHEY, CDR2 SVGAGI, per germline. The CDR3 is CASRPFTGDNEKLFF. The CDR3 region has the DNA TGTGCCAGCAGACCATTCACAGGGGATAATGAAAAACTGTTTTTT.

Only a few counts were recorded for this clonotype. V gene TRBV24-1 combines with J gene TRBJ2-2, with 10 nucleotides matching TRBD1. The CDR3 is made up of 18 amino acids. V was clipped by 4 bases and J by 3 bases; unmatched bases: 10. CDR1 is KGHDR, CDR2 SFDVKD, per germline. The CDR3: CATSDLRQGARDTGELFF. The CDR3 coding sequence is TGTGCCACCAGTGACCTAAGACAGGGGGCAAGGGACACCGGGGAGCTGTTTTTT.

The chain employs TRBV24-1 and TRBJ2-7, with D perhaps matching TRBD2 (6 bases). Germline V gives CDR1 KGHDR, CDR2 SFDVKD. This CDR3 comprises 13 residues. Trimming removed 3 bases from V and 6 bases from J, with 11 bases in between. CDR3: CATSDPRGGEQYF. The DNA for the CDR3 is TGTGCCACCAGTGATCCGAGGGGAGGCGAGCAGTACTTC.

This clonotype occurred many times. The chain recombines TRBV12-3 or TRBV12-4 with TRBJ2-7; D gene ambiguous. Trimming removed 3 bases at V and 3 bases at J, with 6 bases between. This CDR3 has 12 amino acids. CDR3 sequence reads: CASSFRDYEQYF. CDR3 DNA: TGTGCCAGCAGTTTTCGAGACTACGAGCAGTACTTC.

The chain carries TRBV5-6 and TRBJ1-1; TRBD1 might be the D (6 bases). Germline CDR1 is SGHDT and CDR2 is YYEEEE. With 1 base removed from V and 1 base from J, the gap between germline ends came to 11 bases. This CDR3 contains 15 residues. The CDR3 DNA follows: TGTGCCAGCAGCTTGATCCCAGGGGCGAACACTGAAGCTTTCTTT. Translating it yields CASSLIPGANTEAFF.

Comments on this clonotype: In this CDR3 the conserved last residue, phenylalanine or tryptophan, is missing, so a read error is likely. Here the CDR3 reads CASSPGTSGTYEQYL. The CDR3 DNA sequence: TGTGCCAGCAGCCCCGGGACTAGCGGGACCTACGAGCAGTACCTC. The gene calls are TRBV9 and TRBJ2-7; 13 nucleotides match TRBD2. Trimming removed 4 bases from V and 2 bases from J; junction bases left unmatched: 3. The germline V gene has CDR1 SGDLS and CDR2 YYNGEE. The CDR3 length is 15 residues.

The chain combines TRBV5-5 with TRBJ1-2, with D unclear. The CDR3 length is 13 residues. The V gene lost 2 bases and the J gene lost 6 bases, with 11 bases spanning the gap. The germline V gene has CDR1 SGHKS and CDR2 YYEKEE (reference sequence). The chain's CDR3 is CASSFPGPHGYTF. Here the CDR3 DNA reads TGTGCCAGCAGCTTCCCCGGGCCCCATGGCTACACCTTC.

The chain links TRBV19 to TRBJ2-5, with D tentatively TRBD2 (7 bases). V lost 11 bases to trimming and J lost 2 bases, with 15 bases between them. CDR1 and CDR2 from the germline V gene are LNHDA and SQIVND (reference sequence). The CDR3 sequence is 13 residues long. CDR3 coding DNA: TGTGCCTGGGGGCCGGGGGGACAAGAGACCCAGTACTTC. This translates into CAWGPGGQETQYF.

With respect to this clonotype: The junction and the germline gene differ at one end; a read error may be behind it. The rearrangement uses TRBV4-1 and TRBJ1-1; D is undetermined. The CDR3 sequence is 15 residues long. Looked up from germline, CDR1 is MGHRA and CDR2 is YSYEKL. CDR3 nucleotides: TGCGCCAGCAGCCGCGTGGGAGGGTTGAACACTGAAGCGTTCTTT. Protein sequence: CASSRVGGLNTEAFF.

This clonotype was picked up many times. The rearrangement joins TRBV24-1 to TRBJ2-3; unclear D gene. The CDR3 runs 15 residues. The V gene lost 3 bases and the J gene lost 0 bases, with 9 bases spanning the gap. Germline-derived CDR1 and CDR2 are KGHDR and SFDVKD. CDR3 in amino acids: CATSDSHTSTDTQYF. The CDR3 region has the DNA TGTGCCACCAGTGATAGCCATACTAGCACAGATACGCAGTATTTT.

This clonotype was seen a few times. V is TRBV2 and J is TRBJ2-5, with a possible D match to TRBD2 (6 bases). V shed 7 bases and J shed 1 base, with 22 bases lying between them. Germline CDR1 reads SNHLY; CDR2 reads FYNNEI. The CDR3 consists of 17 residues. CDR3: CASKQRVLSGPQETQYF. The CDR3, as DNA: TGTGCCAGCAAACAAAGGGTACTTAGCGGACCCCAAGAGACCCAGTACTTC.

This chain links TRBV13 with TRBJ2-7, with 7 positions matching TRBD2. Germline lookup yields CDR1 PRHDT and CDR2 FYEKMQ (reference sequence). This CDR3 is 14 amino acids long. The ends lost 4 bases at V and 3 bases at J; junction bases unmatched: 6. The CDR3 sequence: CASSYSGTVYEQYF. The CDR3 region has the DNA TGTGCCAGCAGCTACAGCGGGACTGTCTACGAGCAGTACTTC.

The chain combines TRBV5-6 with TRBJ1-2; tentatively, D is TRBD1 (5 bases). Trimming shortened V by 0 bases and J by 2 bases, and 11 bases separated the two germline ends. This CDR3 comprises 15 residues. Germline V gene sequence: CDR1 SGHDT, CDR2 YYEEEE. Written as DNA, the CDR3 is TGTGCCAGCAGCTTGGTTGGCAGGGAAAACTATGGCTACACCTTC. It is translated as CASSLVGRENYGYTF.

This clonotype was observed a handful of times. This chain joins TRBV9 and TRBJ1-6, with 9 bases matching TRBD1. Germline V CDR1 and CDR2: SGDLS, YYNGEE. This CDR3 has 14 amino acids. After removal of 4 bases from V and 8 bases from J, the junction contained 4 bases not matched to a gene. CDR3 protein: CASSSRTGDSPLHF. The CDR3, as DNA: TGTGCCAGCAGCTCTCGGACAGGGGATTCACCCCTCCACTTT.

This chain uses TRBV5-1 with TRBJ1-2; the D is unclear. Germline V gives CDR1 SGHRS, CDR2 YFSETQ. This CDR3 has 12 amino acids. Trimming removed 4 bases from V and 8 bases from J, with 12 bases in between. CDR3 amino acids: CASSTDNEGYTF. CDR3 DNA: TGCGCCAGCAGCACCGACAACGAGGGCTACACCTTC.